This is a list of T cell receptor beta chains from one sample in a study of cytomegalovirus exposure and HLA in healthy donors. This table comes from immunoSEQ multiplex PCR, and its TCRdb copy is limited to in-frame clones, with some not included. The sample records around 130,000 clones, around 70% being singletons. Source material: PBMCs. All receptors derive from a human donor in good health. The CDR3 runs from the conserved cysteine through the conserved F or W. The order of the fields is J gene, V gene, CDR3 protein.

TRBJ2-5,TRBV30,CAWSTAGTSPAQTQYF
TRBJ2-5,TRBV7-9,CASSFAETQYF
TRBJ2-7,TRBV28,CASRRGQLFSYEQYF
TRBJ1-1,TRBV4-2,CASSQGRYGVEAFF
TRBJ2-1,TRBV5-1,CASASGYYNEQFF
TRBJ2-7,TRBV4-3,CASSQGWTGGYEQYF
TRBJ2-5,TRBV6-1,CATSYRGRGETQYF
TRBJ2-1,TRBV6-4,CASSGTRNIDEQFF
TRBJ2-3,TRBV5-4,CASRSSASFSDTQYF
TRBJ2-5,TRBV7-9,CASRSGKQETQYF
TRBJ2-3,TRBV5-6,CASQTSSTDTQYF
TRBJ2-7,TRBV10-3,CAISTLKTRQGSSSYEQYF
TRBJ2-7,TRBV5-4,CASSLDRGTYEQYF
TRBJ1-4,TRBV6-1,CASSERHGRINEKLFF
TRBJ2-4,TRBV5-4,CASSLDPRGTKNIQYF
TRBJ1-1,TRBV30,CAWSVGGIGNTEAFF
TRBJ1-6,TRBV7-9,CASRATGQADSPLHF
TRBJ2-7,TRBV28,CASSPPGGAREQYF
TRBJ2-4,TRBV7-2,CASTSGGIKNIQYF
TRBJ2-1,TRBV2,CASWGGRGSGGAREQFF
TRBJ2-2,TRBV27,CASSPIGGPNTGELFF
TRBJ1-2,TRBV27,CASPRVVKQPPGYGYTF
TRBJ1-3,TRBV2,CASNQVGNTIYF
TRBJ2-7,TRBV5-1,CASSLAPNLGTGGEDEQYF
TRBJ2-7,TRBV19,CASSINQVPTYEQYF
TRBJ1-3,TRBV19,CASSLRQGSGNTIYF
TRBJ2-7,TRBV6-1,CASSEMVGGEREQYF
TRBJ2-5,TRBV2,CASERGRTSNTLRETQYF
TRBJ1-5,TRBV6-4,CASSEVLGNQPQHF
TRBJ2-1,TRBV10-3,CAGRTGPLNEQFF
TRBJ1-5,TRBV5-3,CARSGTGAGPWGKHF
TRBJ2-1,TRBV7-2,CASSFWPPEYNEQFF
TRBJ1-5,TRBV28,CASSLRRGTPVNQPQHF
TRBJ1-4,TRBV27,CASRRAGTGLNEKLFF
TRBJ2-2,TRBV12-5,CASASSGYTGELFF
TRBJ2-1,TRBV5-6,CASSSGGPPEQFF
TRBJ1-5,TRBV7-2,CASSLDGSSNQPQHF
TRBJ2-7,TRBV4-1,CASSQEPPGRFYEQYF
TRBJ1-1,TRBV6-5,CASSYSILMDTEAFF
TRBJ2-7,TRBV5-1,CASSPGQSMLMYEQYF
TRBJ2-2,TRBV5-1,CASGAGGQNTGELFF
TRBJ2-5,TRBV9,CASSVGGLPLQETQYF
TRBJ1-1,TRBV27,CASSVTGGTEAFF
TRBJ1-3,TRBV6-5,CASTSSGNTIYF
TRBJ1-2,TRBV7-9,CASSGNYRGSDGYTF
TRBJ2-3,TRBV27,CASSYRGQGTDTQYF
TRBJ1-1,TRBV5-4,CASSLVRGTEAFF
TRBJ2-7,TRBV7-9,CASSLAGGPYEQYF
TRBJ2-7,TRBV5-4,CASSPLAGGLFGEQYF
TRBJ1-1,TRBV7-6,CASTYLDRGTEAFF
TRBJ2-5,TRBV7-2,CASSLGGTGGRKTQYF
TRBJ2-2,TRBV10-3,CAIKLAGGTGELFF